This T cell receptor (beta chain) was captured by sequencing in a study of blood T cell repertoires in COVID-19. Study context: The United States, Italy and Spain supplied acute and convalescent COVID-19 samples.

This clone has a handful of counts. Per the study methods: Reference gene primer amplification gave estimated nucleated cell counts. Here immunoSEQ multiplex PCR was the method, and the copy in TCRdb shows in-frame clones only, minus some. That table gives V, J and clone size, and the DNA gave D and trimming. The sample has about 140,000 clones; roughly three quarters are singletons. This CDR3 spans 13 amino acids. Germline loops: CDR1 MDHEN, CDR2 SYDVKM. Trimming cost V 9 bases and J 3 bases, with 9 bases left between them. This rearrangement joins TRBV28 to TRBJ1-6; D remains ambiguous. The TCR sequence derives from a woman aged 55-75 years with acute or convalescent COVID-19. Sequenced sample: peripheral blood. In nucleotides, the CDR3 is TGTGCCAGTCTCCGGGACTATAATTCACCCCTCCACTTT. Its protein product is CASLRDYNSPLHF.